This T cell receptor beta chain was sequenced during a study of human T cells and chemical hapten exposure. Looking at the study overall: On approximately 2 cm by approximately 2 cm of upper inner arm skin, sensitization was performed with 2% DPC.

Germline V gene lookup returns CDR1 MDHEN and CDR2 SYDVKM. With V trimmed by 10 bases and J by 2 bases, 8 bases remained unmatched. CDR3 length equals 13 residues. How the authors handled the data: Between about 23,224 and 700,000 TCRs appeared in each sample, and the median stood at around 92,000. Each CDR3 protein gets one entry after TCRdb re-called the RACE reads with MiXCR. The V and J calls, along with clone size, are taken from TCRdb and not from the paper's own processing. The sample includes tens of thousands of distinct CDR3 sequences, roughly 10% of them seen just once. Time point noted: patch test 3, about 24 weeks after DPC sensitization. As to treatment: therapeutic diphenylcyclopropenone sensitization with weekly scalp DPC. Drawing of blood took place ahead of applying each patch test.

The J gene is TRBJ2-7, the V gene TRBV28, with TRBD1 matching 7 bases. The clonotype comes from a woman between 50 and 59 years old with alopecia areata. Some clones in this sample may be carry-over from other donors' samples. The input for sequencing was whole blood, taken in connection with sensitization to the hapten diphenylcyclopropenone (DPC). The CDR3 bases are TGTGCCATCGGGGACAGTCATACCTACGAGCAGTACTTC. Protein product: CAIGDSHTYEQYF.